The 24 T cell receptor beta chains given below trace back to one sample, sequenced in a study of T cell responses to AZD1222 COVID-19 vaccine. Generated by immunoSEQ multiplex PCR, the TCRdb table keeps only in-frame clones and is missing some. This table has more than 150,000 clones, around nine tenths appearing once. Source: peripheral blood, taken on day 0 of AZD1222 vaccination. Receptors originate from an adult in good health.

The DNA for the CDR3 is TGTGCCAGCACGGAGGGGCTAGCGGGGGCCTCACGCGCCTACGAGCAGTACTTC. Amino acid sequence: CASTEGLAGASRAYEQYF. The chain joins TRBV7-6 to TRBJ2-7, with TRBD2 identical over 10 bases. The germline gives CDR1 SGHVS, CDR2 FNYEAQ. CDR3 length: 18 residues. V shed 7 bases and J 2 bases; nucleotides not matched to a gene: 17.

The chain is built from TRBV19 and TRBJ2-1; 8 bases match TRBD2. Germline CDR1 and CDR2: LNHDA and SQIVND (reference sequence). The ends lost 3 bases at V and 2 bases at J; junction bases unmatched: 12. This CDR3 has 18 residues. CDR3 in amino acids: CASSIGLAGQLPYNEQFF. In nucleotides, the CDR3 is TGTGCCAGTAGTATCGGGCTAGCGGGCCAATTGCCCTACAATGAGCAGTTCTTC.

J is TRBJ1-1 and V is TRBV5-1, with 8 positions matching TRBD1. With 2 bases clipped from V and 3 bases from J, the junction kept 6 bases outside the gene matches. This CDR3 spans 15 amino acids. Germline V lookup: CDR1 SGHRS, CDR2 YFSETQ. In DNA form, the CDR3 reads TGCGCCAGCAGCTTAAATCCAGGGGGCCACACTGAAGCTTTCTTT. Translating gives CASSLNPGGHTEAFF.

This chain connects TRBV27 to TRBJ1-2; possible D gene TRBD1, 5 bases. Trimming removed 2 bases at V and 4 bases at J, with 29 bases between. CDR3 length: 20 amino acids. Per germline, CDR1 MNHEY and CDR2 SMNVEV (reference sequence). The CDR3 bases are TGTGCCAGCAGTTTAAAGCCGGTTGTGGGGTACAGGCAAACCTTCTATGGCTACACCTTC. As protein: CASSLKPVVGYRQTFYGYTF.

This chain links TRBV15 with TRBJ2-2; the D is unclear. V was cut by 6 bases and J by 0 bases, with 8 bases left in between. The CDR3 covers 14 residues. Germline assignment: CDR1 LNHNV and CDR2 YYDKDF (reference sequence). This CDR3 is CATRATTNTGELFF. CDR3 nucleotides: TGTGCCACCAGGGCAACAACGAACACCGGGGAGCTGTTTTTT.

V gene TRBV2 combines with J gene TRBJ1-1; D is ambiguous. Looked up from germline, CDR1 is SNHLY and CDR2 is FYNNEI. V lost 2 bases and J 1 base, leaving 14 bases between the germline ends. The CDR3 spans 16 residues. The CDR3 nucleotides read TGTGCCAGCAGTGAATCGGCGGTGCGGAGGAACACTGAAGCTTTCTTT. Translation gives CASSESAVRRNTEAFF.

The chain combines TRBV6-5 with TRBJ2-3; the D gene is possibly TRBD2 (6 bases). CDR3 length: 13 amino acids. Per germline, CDR1 MNHEY and CDR2 SVGAGI. V dropped 0 bases and J dropped 6 bases, with 7 bases sitting between them. The CDR3 region is CASSYSRGDTQYF. The CDR3 coding sequence is TGTGCCAGCAGTTACTCCCGGGGGGATACGCAGTATTTT.

In the case of this clone: The junction departs from germline at one end; a sequencing error may be responsible. This chain uses TRBV30 with TRBJ2-7, with D possibly being TRBD1 (5 bases). The CDR3 runs to 14 residues. The germline CDR1 and CDR2 sequences are GTSNPN and SVGIG (reference sequence). The CDR3 loop reads CAWSRAESSNEQYF. For the CDR3, the DNA is TGTGCCTGGAGCAGGGCCGAGAGCTCCAACGAGCAGTACTTC.

The chain uses TRBV5-1 and TRBJ2-6, with a weak D call TRBD1 (6 bases). The CDR3 consists of 17 residues. Germline CDR1 and CDR2: SGHRS and YFSETQ. V dropped 5 bases and J dropped 0 bases, with 15 bases sitting between them. The CDR3 DNA follows: TGCGCCAGCAGTTCGGACAGCATCTTCTCTGGGGCCAACGTCCTGACTTTC. Translating it yields CASSSDSIFSGANVLTF.

The chain carries TRBV5-1 and TRBJ1-6, with a weak D call TRBD1 (6 bases). The germline V gene has CDR1 SGHRS and CDR2 YFSETQ. CDR3 length: 17 residues. Deletions cut 1 base from V and 4 bases from J, with 15 bases between. CDR3 coding DNA: TGCGCCAGCAGCTTGCGGGCGGGGGGCGATTATAATTCACCCCTCCACTTT. Its translation is CASSLRAGGDYNSPLHF.

The rearrangement joins TRBV7-6 to TRBJ1-5; 7 positions agree with TRBD1. V lost 0 bases, J lost 11 bases, and 13 bases stayed unmatched. The length of the CDR3 is 16 residues. Germline CDR1 SGHVS, CDR2 FNYEAQ. This chain's CDR3 is CASSLATGPFKGAQHF. CDR3 in DNA: TGTGCCAGCAGCTTAGCGACAGGGCCCTTCAAGGGGGCCCAGCATTTT.

The rearrangement links TRBV2 to TRBJ1-1, with D unclear. Germline CDR1 SNHLY, CDR2 FYNNEI. V lost 1 base, J lost 5 bases, and 8 bases lay in between. This CDR3 is built from 13 residues. The CDR3 region has the DNA TGTGCCAGCAGTGAAGAGTGGTTGACTGAAGCTTTCTTT. Translating it yields CASSEEWLTEAFF.

The count of this clone is one. The chain combines TRBV27 with TRBJ1-6; a weak D match, TRBD1 (5 bases). Germline CDR1 MNHEY, CDR2 SMNVEV (reference sequence). Trimming took off 4 bases at V and 5 bases at J, with 12 bases between the two ends. The length of the CDR3 is 15 residues. For the CDR3, the DNA is TGTGCCAGCAGTTGGATCGGGGGAGATAATTCACCCCTCCACTTT. This gives the protein CASSWIGGDNSPLHF.

The rearrangement links TRBV7-3 to TRBJ2-2, with D possibly being TRBD1 or TRBD2 (6 bases each). CDR1 and CDR2 (germline): SGHTA, FQGTGA. CDR3 length: 16 amino acids. Between the trimmed V and J ends, which lost 5 bases and 6 bases, there was a span of 19 bases. This CDR3 reads CASSRTGGPGAGELFF. CDR3 in DNA: TGTGCCAGCAGCCGGACCGGGGGCCCGGGGGCCGGGGAGCTGTTTTTT.

This chain links TRBV30 with TRBJ1-2; 7 nucleotides align to TRBD1. The V segment lost 3 bases and the J segment 4 bases; nucleotides outside the gene matches: 20. In germline, CDR1 is GTSNPN, CDR2 SVGIG (reference sequence). The CDR3 totals 18 residues. DNA for the CDR3: TGTGCCTGGAGGATCAGGGGGGGATACTACTCCGGTACCTATGGCTACACCTTC. Translation: CAWRIRGGYYSGTYGYTF.

The rearrangement links TRBV6-2 or TRBV6-3 to TRBJ1-5; 8 bases match TRBD1. The J segment lost 15 bases and the V segment lost 0 bases, leaving 4 bases of the junction unmatched. Germline CDR1 and CDR2: MNHEY and SVGEGT. The CDR3 is 12 residues long. The DNA of the CDR3 is TGTGCCAGCAGTTACTCGACAGGGGAAGGGCATTTT. This gives the protein CASSYSTGEGHF.

A few counts support this clone. This sequence joins TRBV30 and TRBJ1-3, with 7 positions matching TRBD1. From germline, CDR1 is GTSNPN and CDR2 SVGIG (reference sequence). There are 17 residues in the CDR3. With V trimmed by 5 bases and J by 0 bases, 13 bases remained unmatched. In DNA form, the CDR3 reads TGTGCCTGGGCTAAACCTCGACAGGGCGGCTCTGGAAACACCATATATTTT. Amino acids: CAWAKPRQGGSGNTIYF.

The gene calls are TRBV5-3 and TRBJ2-5, with 10 bases matching TRBD2. TRBV5-3 qualifies as an ORF whose function is uncertain. This CDR3 is built from 16 residues. The V segment lost 0 bases and the J segment 9 bases; nucleotides outside the gene matches: 11. CDR3: CARSLVGTSVREAQYF. Written as DNA, the CDR3 is TGTGCCAGAAGCTTGGTTGGGACTAGCGTTAGGGAGGCCCAGTACTTC.

The chain is built from TRBV19 and TRBJ2-7; 8 bases match TRBD1. Trimming took 6 bases from V and 4 from J; bases not matched to a gene: 20. The germline V gene has CDR1 LNHDA and CDR2 SQIVND (reference sequence). There are 18 residues in the CDR3. CDR3 sequence reads: CASSPKGRPGGALYEQYF. The CDR3 DNA sequence: TGTGCCAGTAGCCCCAAAGGGCGCCCAGGGGGCGCGTTATACGAGCAGTACTTC.

This sequence joins TRBV5-6 and TRBJ2-2, with D perhaps being TRBD1 or TRBD2 (6 bases each). Germline V gives CDR1 SGHDT, CDR2 YYEEEE. The CDR3 loop spans 17 amino acids. The V end was cut by 4 bases, the J end by 2 bases, with 18 bases between. CDR3 amino acids: CASSLAGTYGNTGELFF. The CDR3 bases are TGTGCCAGCAGCCTGGCGGGGACATATGGAAACACCGGGGAGCTGTTTTTT.

The gene calls are TRBV12-5 and TRBJ2-3; 9 nucleotides match TRBD2. The CDR3 has 16 residues. Trimming at V came to 7 bases and at J to 4 bases, leaving 12 bases not matched to a gene. Looked up from germline, CDR1 is LGHNT and CDR2 is FRNRAP. CDR3 residues: CASAPPRAGGADTQYF. In DNA form, the CDR3 reads TGTGCTAGTGCCCCCCCAAGGGCGGGAGGGGCAGATACGCAGTATTTT.

CDR3 loop: CASSSGPNQPQHF. The CDR3 nucleotides are TGTGCCAGCAGCTCCGGTCCTAATCAGCCCCAGCATTTT. The J gene is TRBJ1-5, the V gene TRBV7-2; D not certain. V was trimmed by 4 bases and J by 4 bases, leaving 8 bases between them. CDR3 length equals 13 residues. Germline-derived CDR1 and CDR2 are SGHTA and FQGNSA.

V and J are TRBV12-3 or TRBV12-4 and TRBJ1-4; D is unresolved. The CDR3 is 13 residues long. The V gene lost 4 bases and the J gene lost 5 bases, with 8 bases spanning the gap. The CDR3 protein is CASSWRQNEKLFF. The DNA of the CDR3 is TGTGCCAGCAGTTGGCGCCAAAATGAAAAACTGTTTTTT.

This chain connects TRBV6-5 to TRBJ1-1; D perhaps matches TRBD1 (6 bases). CDR3 length: 13 amino acids. Germline V lookup: CDR1 MNHEY, CDR2 SVGAGI. Trimming pared 6 bases from V and 3 bases from J, leaving 11 bases between. CDR3 amino acids: CASRKQGHTEAFF. CDR3 DNA: TGTGCCAGCAGAAAACAGGGACACACTGAAGCTTTCTTT.